The 22 T cell receptor beta chains reported below all come from one sample, sequenced in a study of cytomegalovirus exposure and HLA in healthy donors. Vbeta (60) and Jbeta (13) primers were used in the PCR. Measured with immunoSEQ multiplex PCR; TCRdb has only the in-frame clones, and not every one. The sample includes 100,000 to 150,000 clones, approximately 69% of them seen just once. The specimen sequenced was PBMCs. Source of these receptors: a man in his forties in good health and CMV-seropositive.

The chain carries TRBV19 and TRBJ2-7; 7 nucleotides match TRBD1. The CDR3 is 15 amino acids. Looked up from germline, CDR1 is LNHDA and CDR2 is SQIVND (reference sequence). After removal of 5 bases from V and 0 bases from J, the junction contained 7 bases not matched to a gene. CDR3 residues: CASSPADRSSYEQYF. DNA of the CDR3: TGTGCCAGTAGTCCTGCGGACAGGAGCTCCTACGAGCAGTACTTC.

This clone turned up a few times. The rearrangement uses TRBV6-5 and TRBJ1-1; 7 bases line up with TRBD1. CDR1 and CDR2 (germline): MNHEY, SVGAGI. The V and J ends lost 0 bases and 4 bases, in that order; junction bases with no gene match: 5. CDR3 length: 15 amino acids. The CDR3: CASSYSTGRVTEAFF. The CDR3, as DNA: TGTGCCAGCAGTTACTCGACAGGGCGGGTCACTGAAGCTTTCTTT.

This clone appeared a few times. The V and J genes are TRBV2 and TRBJ2-6, with a possible D match to TRBD1 (6 bases). From germline, CDR1 is SNHLY and CDR2 FYNNEI. The V gene lost 5 bases and the J gene lost 2 bases, with 13 bases spanning the gap. CDR3 length: 16 amino acids. The CDR3 loop reads CASSLTGLTGANVLTF. The CDR3 nucleotides are TGTGCCAGCAGTTTAACAGGGTTAACTGGGGCCAACGTCCTGACTTTC. Filled out from reference TRBV2 and TRBJ2-6, the complete variable domain reads EPEVTQTPSHQVTQMGQEVILRCVPISNHLYFYWYRQILGQKVEFLVSFYNNEISEKSEIFDDQFSVERPDGSNFTLKIRSTKLEDSAMYFCASSLTGLTGANVLTFGAGSRLTVL.

The rearrangement joins TRBV6-5 to TRBJ1-1, with D possibly TRBD1 on 5 matching bases. Germline V CDR1 and CDR2: MNHEY, SVGAGI. The CDR3 sequence is 13 residues long. Trimming shortened V by 2 bases and J by 3 bases, and 7 bases separated the two germline ends. The CDR3 coding sequence is TGTGCCAGCAGTTACGGGGGGGACACTGAAGCTTTCTTT. Translating it yields CASSYGGDTEAFF.

The V call is TRBV6-5, the J call TRBJ2-1, with 8 bases that match TRBD2. CDR1 is MNHEY and CDR2 is SVGAGI in the germline V gene. This CDR3 spans 15 amino acids. Losses at the gene ends were 6 bases for V and 8 bases for J; bases not matched to a gene: 12. The CDR3, as DNA: TGTGCCAGCAGCCTATCAAGCGGGAGAAGGGATGAGCAGTTCTTC. This translates into CASSLSSGRRDEQFF.

This clone showed up just a few times. The CDR3 bases are TGTGCCACCAGCGGGACTAGGAGAAACACCGGGGAGCTGTTTTTT. Protein product: CATSGTRRNTGELFF. The chain employs TRBV15 and TRBJ2-2, with 8 positions matching TRBD2. The CDR3 is 15 residues long. V was pared by 5 bases and J by 2 bases, with 4 bases of the junction left unmatched. The germline V gene encodes CDR1 LNHNV and CDR2 YYDKDF (reference sequence).

The chain carries TRBV7-6 and TRBJ1-4, with 9 bases lining up with TRBD1. CDR3 length: 14 amino acids. Trimming cost V 6 bases and J 7 bases; bases outside gene matches: 6. Germline CDR1 is SGHVS and CDR2 is FNYEAQ. The CDR3: CASRPGQGLEKLFF. CDR3 bases: TGTGCCAGCAGGCCGGGACAGGGTCTTGAAAAACTGTTTTTT.

V is TRBV4-3 and J is TRBJ1-2, with 7 nucleotides matching TRBD1. Germline lookup yields CDR1 LGHNA and CDR2 YSLEER. The J segment lost 4 bases and the V segment lost 2 bases, leaving 7 bases of the junction unmatched. The CDR3 covers 15 residues. The CDR3 DNA follows: TGCGCCAGCAGCCAACGGGACAGAGGTCCCTATGGCTACACCTTC. It encodes CASSQRDRGPYGYTF.

The chain combines TRBV6-5 with TRBJ2-5; D may be TRBD1 (6 bases). The J call may be faulty, since TRBJ2-7 better matches the DNA end. This CDR3 region has 14 residues. Germline V gene sequence: CDR1 MNHEY, CDR2 SVGAGI. The CDR3 loop is CASRRQEEGFEQYF. DNA of the CDR3: TGTGCCAGCAGAAGACAGGAAGAGGGATTCGAGCAGTACTTC.

This chain joins TRBV4-1 and TRBJ2-5; 9 bases match TRBD2. Germline-derived CDR1 and CDR2 are MGHRA and YSYEKL. CDR3 length: 15 residues. Trimming at V came to 4 bases and at J to 5 bases, leaving 8 bases not matched to a gene. The CDR3 spells CASSLHSGRGETQYF. The CDR3 nucleotides are TGCGCCAGCAGCCTCCATAGCGGGAGAGGGGAGACCCAGTACTTC.

The chain employs TRBV2 and TRBJ2-4; 7 nucleotides match TRBD1. The germline V gene has CDR1 SNHLY and CDR2 FYNNEI. J gave up 4 bases and V 7 bases, and 13 bases lay outside the gene matches. The CDR3 loop spans 16 amino acids. This CDR3 is CASTTPGAGGKNIQYF. DNA of the CDR3: TGTGCCAGCACGACCCCCGGGGCAGGGGGAAAAAACATTCAGTACTTC.

This clone was seen more than once but under ten times. The J gene is TRBJ2-7, the V gene TRBV5-6; D is undetermined. This CDR3 comprises 16 residues. The germline gives CDR1 SGHDT, CDR2 YYEEEE. V was trimmed by 3 bases and J by 0 bases, leaving 16 bases between them. CDR3 coding DNA: TGTGCCAGCAGCTCGCCACAGACATTGATCTCCTACGAGCAGTACTTC. Residues: CASSSPQTLISYEQYF.

This chain links TRBV4-2 with TRBJ2-7; TRBD2 matches at 7 bases. In germline, CDR1 is LGHNA, CDR2 YNFKEQ. With V trimmed by 1 base and J by 2 bases, 5 bases remained unmatched. This CDR3 is 15 amino acids long. CDR3 protein: CASSQGDGGTYEQYF. DNA of the CDR3: TGTGCCAGCAGCCAAGGGGACGGGGGGACCTACGAGCAGTACTTC.

V gene TRBV6-5 combines with J gene TRBJ1-2, with 7 bases matching TRBD1. Trimming at V came to 6 bases and at J to 7 bases, leaving 8 bases not matched to a gene. The CDR3 has 13 residues. The germline CDR1 and CDR2 sequences are MNHEY and SVGAGI. CDR3 in DNA: TGTGCCAGCAGCCCTGGACAGGATCTTGGCTACACCTTC. Translation: CASSPGQDLGYTF.

The chain carries TRBV10-1 and TRBJ2-1; the match to TRBD2 covers 9 bases. The CDR3 is made up of 12 amino acids. From germline, CDR1 is WNHNN and CDR2 SYGVQD (reference sequence). The J segment lost 8 bases and the V segment lost 9 bases, leaving 5 bases of the junction unmatched. CDR3 coding DNA: TGCGCCAGGGGGACTAGCCGTGATGAGCAGTTCTTC. This gives the protein CARGTSRDEQFF.

The CDR3 nucleotides are TGTGCCAGCAGTTTAAAAGCGGGTAGCGGGAGGGCCTACGAGCAGTACTTC. Translation: CASSLKAGSGRAYEQYF. This chain uses TRBV27 with TRBJ2-7; 11 bases map to TRBD2. The CDR3 is made up of 17 amino acids. Germline V gene lookup returns CDR1 MNHEY and CDR2 SMNVEV (reference sequence). J lost 2 bases, V lost 2 bases, and 8 bases had no gene match.

J is TRBJ2-3 and V is TRBV7-9, with 9 bases that match TRBD1. The trim removed 0 bases at V and 7 bases at J, leaving 5 bases unmatched. There are 15 residues in the CDR3. Germline lookup yields CDR1 SEHNR and CDR2 FQNEAQ (reference sequence). The CDR3 reads CASSLAGDRVNTQYF. The CDR3 DNA reads TGTGCCAGCAGCTTAGCGGGGGACAGGGTGAATACGCAGTATTTT.

The V gene is TRBV6-1, the J gene TRBJ1-4, with D possibly matching TRBD1 (5 bases). The V end was cut by 7 bases, the J end by 8 bases, with 11 bases between. This CDR3 region has 12 residues. CDR1 MNHNS and CDR2 SASEGT come from the germline V gene. CDR3 DNA sequence: TGTGCCAGCATCCGGGGGAGGGAAAAACTGTTTTTT. Translation gives CASIRGREKLFF.

This CDR3 is CSVRLASTYEQYF. The CDR3, as DNA: TGCAGCGTACGACTAGCAAGCACCTACGAGCAGTACTTC. The chain is built from TRBV29-1 and TRBJ2-7; 7 nucleotides match TRBD2. Trimming cost V 6 bases and J 2 bases; bases outside gene matches: 7. The V gene's germline CDR1 is SQVTM and CDR2 ANQGSEA. The CDR3 totals 13 residues.

The chain couples TRBV6-5 to TRBJ2-5, with D tentatively TRBD1 (6 bases). Germline assignment: CDR1 MNHEY and CDR2 SVGAGI. This CDR3 comprises 16 residues. V was pared by 0 bases and J by 2 bases, with 13 bases between. CDR3 in amino acids: CASSYSGRGGQETQYF. In DNA, the CDR3 is TGTGCCAGCAGTTACTCGGGCAGGGGCGGTCAAGAGACCCAGTACTTC.

This clone was seen at least ten times. The chain employs TRBV4-3 and TRBJ2-1; 8 bases line up with TRBD2. The CDR3 consists of 14 residues. The V gene's germline CDR1 is LGHNA and CDR2 YSLEER. J was trimmed by 2 bases and V by 5 bases; bases with no gene match: 2. Here the CDR3 DNA reads TGCGCCAGCAGCGATAGCGGGACCTACAATGAGCAGTTCTTC. This translates into CASSDSGTYNEQFF.

This sequence joins TRBV29-1 and TRBJ2-6, with D possibly TRBD1 on 5 matching bases. Trimming took off 5 bases at V and 0 bases at J, with 8 bases between the two ends. The germline CDR1 and CDR2 sequences are SQVTM and ANQGSEA. The CDR3 has 14 amino acids. For the CDR3, the DNA is TGCAGCGTTAGGGGTAGCTCTGGGGCCAACGTCCTGACTTTC. Its translation is CSVRGSSGANVLTF.